These 20 T cell receptor beta chains originate from one sample sequenced in a study of T-cell memory formation after mild COVID-19. A single record per CDR3 protein comes from TCRdb applying MiXCR to the 5' RACE reads. The data hold approximately 500,000 distinct CDR3 sequences, with more than 20% observed a single time. Sequencing was carried out using PBMCs or a T cell subset sorted from them (not recorded which). These receptors came from an adult woman who had mild COVID-19 (a few samples of this study predate the infection). Cell type and time point are not known.

The table lists this clonotype with a few counts. The genes are TRBV5-1 and TRBJ1-1, with unresolved D. V was cut by 2 bases and J by 6 bases, with 14 bases left in between. The CDR3 covers 14 residues. Looked up from germline, CDR1 is SGHRS and CDR2 is YFSETQ. The CDR3 sequence: CASSLRQTPAEAFF. The CDR3 coding sequence is TGCGCCAGCAGCTTAAGACAAACACCAGCTGAAGCTTTCTTT. The entire variable domain, with the rest obtained from reference TRBV5-1 and TRBJ1-1, is as follows: KAGVTQTPRYLIKTRGQQVTLSCSPISGHRSVSWYQQTPGQGLQFLFEYFSETQRNKGNFPGRFSGRQFSNSRSEMNVSTLELGDSALYLCASSLRQTPAEAFFGQGTRLTVV.

The J gene is TRBJ2-7, the V gene TRBV20-1; 9 bases are a match to TRBD2. V shed 3 bases, J shed 5 bases, and the junction held 8 bases outside the gene matches. This CDR3 is 14 amino acids long. The germline CDR1 and CDR2 sequences are DFQATT and SNEGSKA (reference sequence). The CDR3 sequence is CSARASGVSDEQYF. CDR3 DNA: TGCAGTGCTAGGGCTAGCGGGGTCAGTGACGAGCAGTACTTC.

This CDR3 reads CASSQDPPYEQYF. Here the CDR3 DNA reads TGTGCCAGCAGCCAAGATCCCCCCTACGAGCAGTACTTC. V and J are TRBV3-1 and TRBJ2-7; D gene uncertain. CDR1 LGHDT and CDR2 YNNKEL come from the germline V gene (reference sequence). V lost 0 bases to trimming and J lost 2 bases, with 5 bases between them. The CDR3 extends over 13 amino acids.

This chain connects TRBV2 to TRBJ2-7; 11 nucleotides align to TRBD1. This CDR3 is built from 15 residues. V trimming: 1 base; J trimming: 6 bases; junction bases outside the gene matches: 5. Germline V gives CDR1 SNHLY, CDR2 FYNNEI. This chain's CDR3 is CASSEVRTGGSEQYF. CDR3 bases: TGTGCCAGCAGTGAAGTACGGACAGGGGGCAGCGAGCAGTACTTC.

This clonotype was counted only a few times. The chain carries TRBV9 and TRBJ2-1; D ambiguous. Trimming removed 0 bases at V and 10 bases at J, with 2 bases between. Germline loops: CDR1 SGDLS, CDR2 YYNGEE. This CDR3 spans 10 amino acids. DNA of the CDR3: TGTGCCAGCAGCGTAGGGGAGCAGTTCTTC. Translated, it gives CASSVGEQFF.

This clonotype was seen ten or more times. This rearrangement joins TRBV7-9 to TRBJ2-7, with D possibly called TRBD1 or TRBD2 (6 bases each). The V and J ends lost 1 base and 5 bases respectively, with 12 bases between them. Germline V gene lookup returns CDR1 SEHNR and CDR2 FQNEAQ (reference sequence). There are 14 residues in the CDR3. The CDR3: CASSLVSGADEQYF. The CDR3 DNA reads as TGTGCCAGCAGCTTAGTTTCGGGGGCGGACGAGCAGTACTTC.

This clonotype was counted between two and nine times. The rearrangement links TRBV12-3 or TRBV12-4 to TRBJ2-1; maybe TRBD2 (5 bases). The CDR3 consists of 13 residues. V was cut by 5 bases and J by 3 bases, with 8 bases left in between. CDR3 nucleotides: TGTGCCAGCAGTCCTAGCCTCTACAATGAGCAGTTCTTC. The encoded protein is CASSPSLYNEQFF.

This chain links TRBV10-3 with TRBJ1-5, with D possibly TRBD1 on 5 matching bases. Trimming left V 6 bases short and J 4 bases short, with 13 bases between. CDR3 size: 14 residues. Germline V gene sequence: CDR1 ENHRY, CDR2 SYGVKD. CDR3 coding DNA: TGTGCCATCAGGGACACTGGAGTTAATCAGCCCCAGCATTTT. Its translation: CAIRDTGVNQPQHF.

The CDR3 DNA reads as TGTGCCAGCAGCCCAGGGGGCAGTTTTATGAACACTGAAGCTTTCTTT. It yields the protein CASSPGGSFMNTEAFF. The chain combines TRBV7-9 with TRBJ1-1, with TRBD1 matching over 8 bases. Germline V gene sequence: CDR1 SEHNR, CDR2 FQNEAQ (reference sequence). CDR3 length equals 16 residues. V was clipped by 5 bases and J by 0 bases; unmatched bases: 8. Together with reference TRBV7-9 and TRBJ1-1, the CDR3 gives the full variable domain: DTGVSQNPRHKITKRGQNVTFRCDPISEHNRLYWYRQTLGQGPEFLTYFQNEAQLEKSRLLSDRFSAERPKGSFSTLEIQRTEQGDSAMYLCASSPGGSFMNTEAFFGQGTRLTVV.

This clonotype was observed a few times. The chain recombines TRBV6-1 with TRBJ2-7, with 16 nucleotides matching TRBD2. There are 14 residues in the CDR3. The germline V gene has CDR1 MNHNS and CDR2 SASEGT. The V segment lost 6 bases and the J segment 6 bases; nucleotides outside the gene matches: 2. CDR3 coding DNA: TGTGCCAGCAGGGGACTAGCGGGAGGGCGCGAGCAGTACTTC. Encoded protein: CASRGLAGGREQYF.

The V gene is TRBV14, the J gene TRBJ1-6, with 7 nucleotides matching TRBD1. The CDR3 totals 14 residues. With 2 bases clipped from V and 7 bases from J, the junction kept 2 bases outside the gene matches. Germline V CDR1 and CDR2: SGHDN, FVKESK. CDR3 bases: TGTGCCAGCAGCCAAAGGACAGGAAATTCACCCCTCCACTTT. This gives the protein CASSQRTGNSPLHF.

This clonotype was seen ten or more times. The chain couples TRBV9 to TRBJ2-5, with TRBD2 matching over 10 bases. The junction had 1 base not matched to a gene; V was cut back by 3 bases and J by 5 bases. The germline V gene encodes CDR1 SGDLS and CDR2 YYNGEE. The length of the CDR3 is 13 residues. CDR3: CASSAGLAETQYF. In DNA, the CDR3 is TGTGCCAGCAGCGCGGGACTAGCGGAGACCCAGTACTTC.

The chain joins TRBV12-3 or TRBV12-4 to TRBJ2-5, with 9 bases identical to TRBD1. Trimming cost V 6 bases and J 5 bases; bases outside gene matches: 4. The CDR3 length is 13 residues. The CDR3 DNA follows: TGTGCCAGCAGAAACAGGGGGCGGGAGACCCAGTACTTC. The encoded protein is CASRNRGRETQYF.

The chain couples TRBV20-1 to TRBJ2-5; 9 nucleotides align to TRBD2. Per germline, CDR1 DFQATT and CDR2 SNEGSKA (reference sequence). After removal of 2 bases from V and 3 bases from J, the junction contained 4 bases not matched to a gene. This CDR3 spans 14 amino acids. The CDR3 DNA follows: TGCAGTGCTAGACCTAGCGGGAAGAAAGAGACCCAGTACTTC. Residues: CSARPSGKKETQYF.

DNA for the CDR3: TGTGCCTGGAGTTTTCTAGCGGTCACAGATACGCAGTATTTT. This gives the protein CAWSFLAVTDTQYF. This chain connects TRBV30 to TRBJ2-3; 7 bases match TRBD2. CDR3 length: 14 residues. J gave up 2 bases and V 2 bases, and 4 bases lay outside the gene matches. The germline CDR1 and CDR2 sequences are GTSNPN and SVGIG (reference sequence).

This clonotype was seen a few times. J is TRBJ2-2 and V is TRBV7-9; D may correspond to TRBD1 or TRBD2 (6 bases each). The CDR3 is 15 residues long. Trimming removed 5 bases from V and 0 bases from J, with 10 bases in between. Germline assignment: CDR1 SEHNR and CDR2 FQNEAQ (reference sequence). Written as DNA, the CDR3 is TGTGCCAGCAGCCAAGGGGGGACGAACACCGGGGAGCTGTTTTTT. Amino acids: CASSQGGTNTGELFF.

The rearrangement links TRBV7-9 to TRBJ2-7, with 9 bases matching TRBD1. V was clipped by 5 bases and J by 6 bases; unmatched bases: 20. Germline V gene lookup returns CDR1 SEHNR and CDR2 FQNEAQ (reference sequence). The CDR3 covers 18 residues. CDR3 nucleotides: TGTGCCAGCAGCCCAAAGGGCCCGTGGGACAGGGTGAGAATCGAGCAGTACTTC. Protein product: CASSPKGPWDRVRIEQYF. Full variable domain (outside the CDR3, taken from reference TRBV7-9 and TRBJ2-7): DTGVSQNPRHKITKRGQNVTFRCDPISEHNRLYWYRQTLGQGPEFLTYFQNEAQLEKSRLLSDRFSAERPKGSFSTLEIQRTEQGDSAMYLCASSPKGPWDRVRIEQYFGPGTRLTVT.

This clonotype was seen ten or more times. The rearrangement joins TRBV29-1 to TRBJ2-3; possibly TRBD2 for D (7 bases). Looked up from germline, CDR1 is SQVTM and CDR2 is ANQGSEA. Trimming took 4 bases from V and 3 from J, leaving 14 bases between them. The CDR3 runs 14 residues. The CDR3 region has the DNA TGCAGCGTTGGAGGGCGGGGGCTTACAGATACGCAGTATTTT. Amino acid sequence: CSVGGRGLTDTQYF.

There are a few counts of this clonotype. CDR3 protein: CASSTGTSFYNEQFF. The CDR3 DNA sequence: TGCGCCAGCAGCACCGGGACTAGCTTCTACAATGAGCAGTTCTTC. This chain links TRBV5-1 with TRBJ2-1; 9 bases map to TRBD2. CDR1 and CDR2 (germline): SGHRS, YFSETQ. The CDR3 consists of 15 residues. J gave up 3 bases and V 4 bases, and 5 bases lay outside the gene matches.

This clonotype showed up many times. The chain joins TRBV7-9 to TRBJ2-3; D uncertain. The V and J ends lost 5 bases and 9 bases respectively, with 9 bases between them. The CDR3 covers 11 residues. Germline CDR1 and CDR2: SEHNR and FQNEAQ (reference sequence). CDR3 loop: CASSPSYTQYF. For the CDR3, the DNA is TGTGCCAGCAGCCCCTCCTACACGCAGTATTTT.